This T cell receptor (beta chain) was obtained from a study of T cell repertoires in cytomegalovirus infection. Germline V gene data show CDR1 as SGHAT and CDR2 as FQNNGV. The CDR3 consists of 15 residues. Trimming left V 2 bases short and J 5 bases short, with 14 bases between. Study-wide results and limits: HLA-C-restricted CMV-specific TCR beta clonotypes prevailed in the ex vivo response.

MiXCR, applied by TCRdb to the reads, yields one record per CDR3 protein. Found here are roughly 320,000 distinct CDR3 sequences, around a tenth of them singletons; the top ten hold over 3.5%. A remark on this clonotype: Its antigen is not identified.

The TCR comes from a human donor in good health (CMV status not recorded). Some clones in this sample may be carry-over from other donors' samples. This chain links TRBV11-2 with TRBJ2-3, with a tentative D call TRBD1 (5 bases). Sequencing input: PBMCs. CDR3 DNA: TGTGCCAGCAGCTTAAGGGGTACTGAGGAAGATACGCAGTATTTT. This translates into CASSLRGTEEDTQYF.